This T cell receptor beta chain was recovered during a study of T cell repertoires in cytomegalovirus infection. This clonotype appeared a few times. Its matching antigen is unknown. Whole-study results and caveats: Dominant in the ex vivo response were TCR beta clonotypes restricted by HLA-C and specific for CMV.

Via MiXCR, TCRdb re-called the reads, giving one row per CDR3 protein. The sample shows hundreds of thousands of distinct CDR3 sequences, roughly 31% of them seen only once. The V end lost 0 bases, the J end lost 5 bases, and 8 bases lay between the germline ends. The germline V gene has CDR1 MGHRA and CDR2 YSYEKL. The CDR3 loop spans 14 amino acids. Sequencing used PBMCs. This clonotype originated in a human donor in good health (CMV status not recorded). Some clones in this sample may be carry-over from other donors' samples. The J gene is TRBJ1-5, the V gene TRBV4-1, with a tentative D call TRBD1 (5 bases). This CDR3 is CASSQEAGDQPQHF. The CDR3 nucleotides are TGCGCCAGCAGCCAAGAGGCGGGGGATCAGCCCCAGCATTTT.